The 29 T cell receptor beta chains below come from one sample, sequenced in a study of cytomegalovirus exposure and HLA in healthy donors. The data were produced by immunoSEQ multiplex PCR, yet TCRdb's version contains in-frame clones alone and is incomplete. The table records approximately 46,000 clones, around nine tenths of them present only once. The sequenced sample consisted of PBMCs. The origin of the receptors is a young man in good health and CMV-seronegative.

J is TRBJ1-5 and V is TRBV11-2, with TRBD1 matching over 8 bases. With 0 bases clipped from V and 5 bases from J, the junction kept 3 bases outside the gene matches. Germline lookup yields CDR1 SGHAT and CDR2 FQNNGV. This CDR3 comprises 15 residues. The CDR3 loop is CASSLDPRGHQPQHF. The CDR3 DNA follows: TGTGCCAGCAGCTTAGATCCCAGGGGGCATCAGCCCCAGCATTTT.

The genes are TRBV28 and TRBJ2-3; D uncertain. V lost 6 bases to trimming and J lost 4 bases, with 11 bases between them. CDR3 length: 13 residues. Germline V gives CDR1 MDHEN, CDR2 SYDVKM. Here the CDR3 reads CASRNSIADTQYF. The CDR3 nucleotides are TGTGCCAGCAGAAACTCTATTGCAGATACGCAGTATTTT.

V usage is TRBV9 and J usage is TRBJ2-1; D remains unclear. V lost 0 bases and J 6 bases, leaving 13 bases between the germline ends. Germline CDR1 SGDLS, CDR2 YYNGEE. The CDR3 is made up of 15 amino acids. CDR3 sequence reads: CASSVAYSVGNEQFF. For the CDR3, the DNA is TGTGCCAGCAGCGTAGCTTACTCCGTCGGCAATGAGCAGTTCTTC.

The chain employs TRBV30 and TRBJ1-2; no firm D call. Trimming pared 0 bases from V and 4 bases from J, leaving 3 bases between. CDR1 is GTSNPN, CDR2 SVGIG, per germline (reference sequence). This CDR3 has 11 amino acids. Here the CDR3 reads CAWSVRYGYTF. CDR3 coding DNA: TGTGCCTGGAGTGTCCGCTATGGCTACACCTTC.

The chain is built from TRBV28 and TRBJ2-5, with TRBD2 identical over 8 bases. The ends lost 6 bases at V and 7 bases at J; junction bases unmatched: 7. Looked up from germline, CDR1 is MDHEN and CDR2 is SYDVKM. The CDR3 covers 13 residues. CDR3 sequence (DNA): TGTGCCAGCAGCCCGATAGCGGGATCGACCCAGTACTTC. Protein product: CASSPIAGSTQYF.

V gene TRBV4-3 combines with J gene TRBJ2-2; TRBD2 is a possible D gene (5 bases). The V end lost 0 bases, the J end lost 2 bases, and 13 bases lay between the germline ends. The germline CDR1 and CDR2 sequences are LGHNA and YSLEER. The CDR3 runs 17 residues. CDR3 nucleotide sequence: TGCGCCAGCAGCCAAGAGTTGGGAGTCTTCAACACCGGGGAGCTGTTTTTT. It translates to CASSQELGVFNTGELFF.

The rearrangement uses TRBV5-1 and TRBJ2-5, with D possibly matching TRBD1 (6 bases). This CDR3 is built from 16 residues. V lost 0 bases and J 5 bases, leaving 17 bases between the germline ends. Germline V gives CDR1 SGHRS, CDR2 YFSETQ. The CDR3 here is CASSLEGATQGETQYF. The CDR3 region has the DNA TGCGCCAGCAGCTTGGAAGGCGCTACCCAGGGGGAGACCCAGTACTTC.

The chain combines TRBV28 with TRBJ1-1; no reliable D call. V was shortened by 6 bases and J by 6 bases, with 8 bases between the two germline ends. CDR1 is MDHEN and CDR2 is SYDVKM in the germline V gene. The CDR3 has 11 residues. The CDR3 loop is CASRGRPEAFF. In nucleotides, the CDR3 is TGTGCCAGCAGGGGGAGACCTGAAGCTTTCTTT.

The CDR3 region has the DNA TGTGCCAGCAGCGGGACTAGCGGAGTTCAAGAGACCCAGTACTTC. Amino acids: CASSGTSGVQETQYF. This chain joins TRBV5-4 and TRBJ2-5, with TRBD2 matching over 11 bases. The germline V gene encodes CDR1 SGHNT and CDR2 YYREEE (reference sequence). The CDR3 totals 15 residues. Losses at the gene ends were 4 bases for V and 2 bases for J; bases not matched to a gene: 4.

This chain links TRBV28 with TRBJ2-7; possible D gene TRBD1, 6 bases. V was clipped by 7 bases and J by 6 bases, with 22 bases between them. Germline-derived CDR1 and CDR2 are MDHEN and SYDVKM. CDR3 size: 15 residues. The DNA of the CDR3 is TGTGCCAGCACCCCCATCACAGGGTTCGGAGGCGAGCAGTACTTC. Translated, it gives CASTPITGFGGEQYF.

The chain employs TRBV7-3 and TRBJ2-2, with a tentative D call TRBD2 (6 bases). The germline CDR1 and CDR2 sequences are SGHTA and FQGTGA. Trimming cost V 5 bases and J 4 bases, with 17 bases left between them. The CDR3 contains 16 residues. The CDR3 sequence: CASSQGGTVFTGELFF. The CDR3 bases are TGTGCCAGCAGCCAAGGAGGGACTGTTTTCACCGGGGAGCTGTTTTTT. The variable domain in full, completed from reference TRBV7-3 and TRBJ2-2, reads GAGVSQTPSNKVTEKGKYVELRCDPISGHTALYWYRQSLGQGPEFLIYFQGTGAADDSGLPNDRFFAVRPEGSVSTLKIQRTERGDSAVYLCASSQGGTVFTGELFFGEGSRLTVL.

The V call is TRBV28, the J call TRBJ2-7, with D perhaps TRBD2 (6 bases). This CDR3 comprises 14 residues. Trimming left V 1 base short and J 2 bases short, with 9 bases between. Germline CDR1 is MDHEN and CDR2 is SYDVKM. The CDR3 region is CASSLSGDTYEQYF. The CDR3 nucleotides are TGTGCCAGCAGTTTATCGGGAGACACCTACGAGCAGTACTTC.

The gene calls are TRBV5-4 and TRBJ2-3, with 10 bases matching TRBD2. CDR1 is SGHNT, CDR2 YYREEE, per germline (reference sequence). The CDR3 is made up of 20 amino acids. Losses at the gene ends were 4 bases for V and 0 bases for J; bases not matched to a gene: 17. CDR3 sequence: CASSLPGTSGESSSTDTQYF. The CDR3 coding sequence is TGTGCCAGCAGCCTGCCGGGTACTAGCGGGGAAAGTTCTAGCACAGATACGCAGTATTTT. Drawing the rest from reference TRBV5-4 and TRBJ2-3, the complete variable domain is ETGVTQSPTHLIKTRGQQVTLRCSSQSGHNTVSWYQQALGQGPQFIFQYYREEENGRGNFPPRFSGLQFPNYSSELNVNALELDDSALYLCASSLPGTSGESSSTDTQYFGPGTRLTVL.

This chain uses TRBV28 with TRBJ2-7; D gene ambiguous. The germline V and J ends were trimmed by 6 bases and 0 bases, with 15 bases remaining between them. The CDR3 is made up of 15 amino acids. In germline, CDR1 is MDHEN, CDR2 SYDVKM. The CDR3: CASRLRYSSSYEQYF. Here the CDR3 DNA reads TGTGCCAGCAGGCTCCGGTACAGCAGCTCCTACGAGCAGTACTTC.

V usage is TRBV28 and J usage is TRBJ2-7, with 10 nucleotides matching TRBD2. The germline V gene has CDR1 MDHEN and CDR2 SYDVKM. This CDR3 has 16 amino acids. V shed 4 bases and J 3 bases; nucleotides not matched to a gene: 9. DNA for the CDR3: TGTGCCAGCAGTTCTACCCGACTAGCGGGCTACTACGAGCAGTACTTC. Its protein product is CASSSTRLAGYYEQYF.

The V and J genes are TRBV30 and TRBJ2-5; D is possibly TRBD2 (5 bases). V was shortened by 4 bases and J by 3 bases, with 12 bases between the two germline ends. Germline V gene sequence: CDR1 GTSNPN, CDR2 SVGIG (reference sequence). The CDR3 is 13 residues long. The CDR3 bases are TGTGCCTGGACCGAGGGCATTAAAGAGACCCAGTACTTC. Amino acid sequence: CAWTEGIKETQYF. The variable domain in full, completed from reference TRBV30 and TRBJ2-5, reads SQTIHQWPATLVQPVGSPLSLECTVEGTSNPNLYWYRQAAGRGLQLLFYSVGIGQISSEVPQNLSASRPQDRQFILSSKKLLLSDSGFYLCAWTEGIKETQYFGPGTRLLVL.

This chain uses TRBV28 with TRBJ2-7; 8 bases are shared with TRBD1. Unmatched junction bases numbered 7, after V lost 5 bases and J lost 1 base. Germline CDR1 and CDR2: MDHEN and SYDVKM. The CDR3 is 15 amino acids. The CDR3 sequence is CASSRRTGRSYEQYF. The CDR3 region has the DNA TGTGCCAGCAGTCGGCGGACAGGGCGTTCCTACGAGCAGTACTTC.

The chain combines TRBV11-2 with TRBJ2-7; 10 bases are shared with TRBD1. V trimming: 3 bases; J trimming: 2 bases; junction bases outside the gene matches: 1. CDR3 length: 14 residues. The V gene's germline CDR1 is SGHAT and CDR2 FQNNGV. As DNA, the CDR3 is TGTGCCAGCAGCTTTGGGACAGGGGCCTACGAGCAGTACTTC. Amino acids: CASSFGTGAYEQYF.

This clone has only one observation. This chain joins TRBV4-3 and TRBJ2-7; 8 bases fit TRBD2. Germline V gene data show CDR1 as LGHNA and CDR2 as YSLEER. The CDR3 covers 14 residues. The trim removed 4 bases at V and 3 bases at J, leaving 5 bases unmatched. CDR3 nucleotides: TGCGCCAGCAGCCGTACTAGCGGCCTCTACGAGCAGTACTTC. It is translated as CASSRTSGLYEQYF.

This clone was counted a single time. This CDR3 is CAWSGKTGSEKLFF. The CDR3 bases are TGTGCCTGGAGTGGGAAGACAGGCTCTGAAAAACTGTTTTTT. V usage is TRBV30 and J usage is TRBJ1-4; D possibly corresponds to TRBD1 (6 bases). Germline assignment: CDR1 GTSNPN and CDR2 SVGIG (reference sequence). The CDR3 sequence is 14 residues long. V lost 1 base, J lost 7 bases, and 13 bases lay in between. The variable domain in full, with the rest retrieved from reference TRBV30 and TRBJ1-4, is SQTIHQWPATLVQPVGSPLSLECTVEGTSNPNLYWYRQAAGRGLQLLFYSVGIGQISSEVPQNLSASRPQDRQFILSSKKLLLSDSGFYLCAWSGKTGSEKLFFGSGTQLSVL.

The chain uses TRBV30 and TRBJ2-1; 8 nucleotides align to TRBD2. The CDR3 loop spans 16 amino acids. After removal of 3 bases from V and 4 bases from J, the junction contained 11 bases not matched to a gene. Germline loops: CDR1 GTSNPN, CDR2 SVGIG (reference sequence). CDR3 DNA: TGTGCCTGGAGCTCCCCCGGCCTAGCGGGTTACAATGAGCAGTTCTTC. It specifies CAWSSPGLAGYNEQFF.

This chain links TRBV10-1 with TRBJ2-1, with D hard to call. V was shortened by 4 bases and J by 3 bases, with 4 bases between the two germline ends. The germline CDR1 and CDR2 sequences are WNHNN and SYGVQD (reference sequence). This CDR3 has 12 residues. CDR3 region: CASSVNYNEQFF. The CDR3 DNA follows: TGCGCCAGCAGTGTAAACTACAATGAGCAGTTCTTC.

The chain uses TRBV19 and TRBJ2-5; the match to TRBD2 covers 9 bases. CDR3 length: 15 residues. Germline-derived CDR1 and CDR2 are LNHDA and SQIVND (reference sequence). The ends lost 5 bases at V and 2 bases at J; junction bases unmatched: 6. The CDR3 sequence: CASSPGLAGQETQYF. CDR3 sequence (DNA): TGTGCCAGTAGTCCCGGGCTAGCGGGACAAGAGACCCAGTACTTC.

V is TRBV27 and J is TRBJ1-3; D is possibly TRBD1 (6 bases). Deletions cut 0 bases from V and 0 bases from J, with 6 bases between. CDR3 length equals 15 residues. The V gene's germline CDR1 is MNHEY and CDR2 SMNVEV (reference sequence). The CDR3 coding sequence is TGTGCCAGCAGTTTATCCAGGGGCTCTGGAAACACCATATATTTT. Its protein is CASSLSRGSGNTIYF.

The chain carries TRBV28 and TRBJ2-7; 11 positions match TRBD2. The CDR3 extends over 13 amino acids. Losses at the gene ends were 7 bases for V and 3 bases for J; bases not matched to a gene: 2. Per the germline V gene, CDR1 is MDHEN and CDR2 is SYDVKM. The CDR3 sequence is CASNSGRDYEQYF. The CDR3 nucleotides read TGTGCCAGCAATAGCGGGAGGGACTACGAGCAGTACTTC.

J is TRBJ2-7 and V is TRBV6-6, with D tentatively TRBD2 (5 bases). The V and J ends lost 6 bases and 0 bases respectively, with 15 bases between them. There are 15 residues in the CDR3. Germline V CDR1 and CDR2: MNHNY, SVGAGI (reference sequence). DNA for the CDR3: TGTGCCAGCAGCCCCGCGACCCGGGACTCCTACGAGCAGTACTTC. It is translated as CASSPATRDSYEQYF.

The gene calls are TRBV19 and TRBJ2-7, with 12 bases matching TRBD2. Germline CDR1 LNHDA, CDR2 SQIVND (reference sequence). This CDR3 comprises 17 residues. V shed 6 bases and J 0 bases; nucleotides not matched to a gene: 9. The CDR3 spells CASRLTSGSPSSYEQYF. Here the CDR3 DNA reads TGTGCCAGTAGGCTGACTAGCGGGAGCCCCAGCTCCTACGAGCAGTACTTC.

The rearrangement links TRBV19 to TRBJ1-5; 11 nucleotides align to TRBD1. CDR1 LNHDA and CDR2 SQIVND come from the germline V gene (reference sequence). The V segment lost 6 bases and the J segment 6 bases; nucleotides outside the gene matches: 13. The CDR3 is made up of 17 amino acids. CDR3 DNA sequence: TGTGCCAGTAGAACACAATTGGGGACAGGGGGGACTCAGCCCCAGCATTTT. As protein: CASRTQLGTGGTQPQHF. Full variable domain (missing parts from reference TRBV19 and TRBJ1-5): DGGITQSPKYLFRKEGQNVTLSCEQNLNHDAMYWYRQDPGQGLRLIYYSQIVNDFQKGDIAEGYSVSREKKESFPLTVTSAQKNPTAFYLCASRTQLGTGGTQPQHFGDGTRLSIL.

The V call is TRBV28, the J call TRBJ1-2, with D uncertain. CDR1 is MDHEN and CDR2 is SYDVKM in the germline V gene. This CDR3 has 14 amino acids. Trimming removed 3 bases from V and 7 bases from J, with 15 bases in between. The chain's CDR3 is CASSFSLINGGYTF. The CDR3, as DNA: TGTGCCAGCAGTTTCAGTTTAATTAATGGTGGCTACACCTTC.